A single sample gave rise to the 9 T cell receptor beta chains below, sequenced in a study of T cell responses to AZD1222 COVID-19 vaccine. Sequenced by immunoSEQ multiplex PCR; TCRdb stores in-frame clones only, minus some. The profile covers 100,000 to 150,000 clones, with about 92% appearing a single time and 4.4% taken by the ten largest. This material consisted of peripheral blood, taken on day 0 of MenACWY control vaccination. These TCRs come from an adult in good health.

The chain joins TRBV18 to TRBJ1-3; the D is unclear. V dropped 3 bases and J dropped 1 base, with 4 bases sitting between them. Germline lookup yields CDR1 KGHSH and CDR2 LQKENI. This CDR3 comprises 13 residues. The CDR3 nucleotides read TGTGCCAGCTCACCGAGTTCTGGAAACACCATATATTTT. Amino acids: CASSPSSGNTIYF.

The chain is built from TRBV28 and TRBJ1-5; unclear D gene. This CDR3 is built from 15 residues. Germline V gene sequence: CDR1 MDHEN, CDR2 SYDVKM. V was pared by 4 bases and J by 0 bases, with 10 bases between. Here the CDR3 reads CASSSIGNSNQPQHF. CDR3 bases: TGTGCCAGCAGTTCAATAGGAAATAGCAATCAGCCCCAGCATTTT.

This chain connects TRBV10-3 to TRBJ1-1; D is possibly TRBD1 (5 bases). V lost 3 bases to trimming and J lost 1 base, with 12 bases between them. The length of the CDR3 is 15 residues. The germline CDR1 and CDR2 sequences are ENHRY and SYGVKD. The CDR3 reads CAISDPGTANTEAFF. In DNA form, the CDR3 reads TGTGCCATCAGTGACCCCGGGACGGCGAACACTGAAGCTTTCTTT.

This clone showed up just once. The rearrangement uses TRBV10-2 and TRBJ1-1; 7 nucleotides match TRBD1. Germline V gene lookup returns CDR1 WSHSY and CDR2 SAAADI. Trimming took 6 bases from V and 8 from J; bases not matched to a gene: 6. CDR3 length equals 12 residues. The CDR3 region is CASRSGQSEAFF. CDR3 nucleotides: TGCGCCAGCAGGTCGGGACAGAGCGAAGCTTTCTTT.

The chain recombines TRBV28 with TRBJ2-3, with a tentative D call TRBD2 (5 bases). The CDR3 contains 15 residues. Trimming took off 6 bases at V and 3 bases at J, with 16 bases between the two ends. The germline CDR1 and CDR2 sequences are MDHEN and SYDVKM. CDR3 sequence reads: CASSRRTERTDTQYF. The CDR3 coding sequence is TGTGCCAGCAGCCGAAGGACTGAGAGAACAGATACGCAGTATTTT.

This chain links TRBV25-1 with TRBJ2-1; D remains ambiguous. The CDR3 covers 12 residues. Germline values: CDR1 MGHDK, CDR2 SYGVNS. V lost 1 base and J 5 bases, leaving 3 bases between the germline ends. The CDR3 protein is CASSEWDNEQFF. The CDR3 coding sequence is TGTGCCAGCAGTGAATGGGACAATGAGCAGTTCTTC.

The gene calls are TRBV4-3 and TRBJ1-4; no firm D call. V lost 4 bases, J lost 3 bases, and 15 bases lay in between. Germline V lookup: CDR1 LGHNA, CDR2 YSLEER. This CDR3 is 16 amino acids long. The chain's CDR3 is CASSPRWQAPNEKLFF. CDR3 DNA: TGCGCCAGCAGCCCTCGATGGCAGGCGCCTAATGAAAAACTGTTTTTT.

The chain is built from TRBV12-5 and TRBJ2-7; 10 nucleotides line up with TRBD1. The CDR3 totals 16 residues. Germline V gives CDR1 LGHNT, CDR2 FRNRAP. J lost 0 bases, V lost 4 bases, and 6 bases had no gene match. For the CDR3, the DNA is TGTGCTAGTGGTTGGATCCGGGACAGGGGCTCCTACGAGCAGTACTTC. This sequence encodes CASGWIRDRGSYEQYF.

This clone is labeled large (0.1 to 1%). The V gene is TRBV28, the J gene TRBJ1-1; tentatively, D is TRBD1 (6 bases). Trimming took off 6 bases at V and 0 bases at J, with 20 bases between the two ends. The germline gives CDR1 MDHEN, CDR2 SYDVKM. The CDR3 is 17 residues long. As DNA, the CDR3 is TGTGCCAGCAGGTCAGAATGGACAGTCCGACTGAACACTGAAGCTTTCTTT. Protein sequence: CASRSEWTVRLNTEAFF.